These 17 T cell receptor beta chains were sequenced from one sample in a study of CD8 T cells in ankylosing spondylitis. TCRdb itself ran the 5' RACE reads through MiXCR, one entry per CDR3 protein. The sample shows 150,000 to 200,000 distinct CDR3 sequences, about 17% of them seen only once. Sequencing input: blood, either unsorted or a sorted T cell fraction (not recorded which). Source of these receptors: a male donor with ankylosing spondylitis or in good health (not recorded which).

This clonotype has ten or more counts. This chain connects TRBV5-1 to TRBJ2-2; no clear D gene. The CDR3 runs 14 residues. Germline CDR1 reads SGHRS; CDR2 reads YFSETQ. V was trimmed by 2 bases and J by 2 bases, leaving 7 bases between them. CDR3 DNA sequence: TGCGCCAGCAGCTTTAGAAGAAACACCGGGGAGCTGTTTTTT. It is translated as CASSFRRNTGELFF.

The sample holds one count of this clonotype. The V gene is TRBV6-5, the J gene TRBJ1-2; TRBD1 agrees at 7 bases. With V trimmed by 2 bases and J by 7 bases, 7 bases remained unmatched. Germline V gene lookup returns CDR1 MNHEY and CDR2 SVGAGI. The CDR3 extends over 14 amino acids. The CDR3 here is CASSYTSGQAGYTF. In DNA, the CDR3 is TGTGCCAGCAGTTACACCTCCGGACAGGCTGGCTACACCTTC.

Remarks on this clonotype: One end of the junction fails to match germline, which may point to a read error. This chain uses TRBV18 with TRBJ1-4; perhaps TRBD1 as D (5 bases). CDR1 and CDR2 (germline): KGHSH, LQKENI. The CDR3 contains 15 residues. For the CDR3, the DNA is TGTGCCAGCTCACCACCGTCAGGGAGTAATGAAACACTGTTTTTT. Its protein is CASSPPSGSNETLFF.

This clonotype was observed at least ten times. The CDR3 region is CSANPGLALDTQYF. In DNA, the CDR3 is TGCAGTGCCAATCCGGGACTAGCATTGGATACGCAGTATTTT. This sequence joins TRBV20-1 and TRBJ2-3; 9 positions match TRBD2. From germline, CDR1 is DFQATT and CDR2 SNEGSKA (reference sequence). The CDR3 is made up of 14 amino acids. Losses at the gene ends were 6 bases for V and 6 bases for J; bases not matched to a gene: 10.

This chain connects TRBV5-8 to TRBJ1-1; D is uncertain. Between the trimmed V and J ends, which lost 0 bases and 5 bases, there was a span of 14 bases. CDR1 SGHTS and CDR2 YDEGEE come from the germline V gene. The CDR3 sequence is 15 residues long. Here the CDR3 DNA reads TGTGCCAGCAGCTTGGGGGTAGGGCAGACGACTGAAGCTTTCTTT. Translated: CASSLGVGQTTEAFF.

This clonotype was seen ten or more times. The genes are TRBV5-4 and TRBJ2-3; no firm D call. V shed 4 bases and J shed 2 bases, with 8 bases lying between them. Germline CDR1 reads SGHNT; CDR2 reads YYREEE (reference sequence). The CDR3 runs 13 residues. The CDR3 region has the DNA TGTGCCAGCAGCCCGGCAAACACAGATACGCAGTATTTT. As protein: CASSPANTDTQYF.

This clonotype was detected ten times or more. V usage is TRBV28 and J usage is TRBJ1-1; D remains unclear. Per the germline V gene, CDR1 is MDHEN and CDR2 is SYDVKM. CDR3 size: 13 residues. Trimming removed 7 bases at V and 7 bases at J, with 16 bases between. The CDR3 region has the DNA TGTGCCAGCACCGGCCCGGGCCACTTTGAAGCTTTCTTT. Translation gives CASTGPGHFEAFF.

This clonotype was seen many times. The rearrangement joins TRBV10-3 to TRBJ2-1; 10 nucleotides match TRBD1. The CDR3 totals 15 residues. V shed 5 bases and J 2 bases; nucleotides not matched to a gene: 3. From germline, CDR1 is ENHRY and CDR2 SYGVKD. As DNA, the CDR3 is TGTGCCATCAGTCTTGGACAGGGGGCCTACAATGAGCAGTTCTTC. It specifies CAISLGQGAYNEQFF.

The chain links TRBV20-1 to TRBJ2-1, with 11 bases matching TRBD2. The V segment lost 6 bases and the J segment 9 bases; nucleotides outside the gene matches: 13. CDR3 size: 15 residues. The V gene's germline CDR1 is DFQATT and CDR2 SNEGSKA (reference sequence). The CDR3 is CSARPALAGAPEQFF. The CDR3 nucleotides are TGCAGTGCCCGTCCCGCACTAGCGGGAGCACCTGAGCAGTTCTTC.

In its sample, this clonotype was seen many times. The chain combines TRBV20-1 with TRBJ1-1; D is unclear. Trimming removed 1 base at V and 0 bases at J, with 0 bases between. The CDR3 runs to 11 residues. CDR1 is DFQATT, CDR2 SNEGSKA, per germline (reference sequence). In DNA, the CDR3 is TGCAGTGCTAGAGTGAACACTGAAGCTTTCTTT. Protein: CSARVNTEAFF.

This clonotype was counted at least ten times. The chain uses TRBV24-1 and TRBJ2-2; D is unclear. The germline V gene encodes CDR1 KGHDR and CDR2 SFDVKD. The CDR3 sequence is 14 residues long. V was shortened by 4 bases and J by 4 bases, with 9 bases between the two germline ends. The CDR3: CATSEATRTGELFF. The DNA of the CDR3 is TGTGCCACCAGTGAAGCGACCCGCACCGGGGAGCTGTTTTTT.

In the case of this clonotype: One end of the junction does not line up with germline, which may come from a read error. DNA for the CDR3: TGTGCCAGCAGGTTAGCAGAAGGTGGGGAGACCCAGTACTTC. As protein: CASRLAEGGETQYF. The rearrangement joins TRBV7-9 to TRBJ2-5; D ambiguous. Germline V gene lookup returns CDR1 SEHNR and CDR2 FQNEAQ (reference sequence). CDR3 length: 14 residues. Full variable domain (rest looked up from reference TRBV7-9 and TRBJ2-5): DTGVSQNPRHKITKRGQNVTFRCDPISEHNRLYWYRQTLGQGPEFLTYFQNEAQLEKSRLLSDRFSAERPKGSFSTLEIQRTEQGDSAMYLCASRLAEGGETQYFGPGTRLLVL.

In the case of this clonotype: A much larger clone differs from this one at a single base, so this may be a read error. CDR3: CASSVDQPYEQYF. CDR3 in DNA: TGTGCCAGCAGCGTAGATCAGCCCTACGAGCAGTACTTC. J is TRBJ2-7 and V is TRBV9, with D hard to call. This CDR3 spans 13 amino acids. Trimming stripped 0 bases from V and 2 bases from J, with 6 bases between. Germline CDR1 is SGDLS and CDR2 is YYNGEE. Variable domain in full (rest from reference TRBV9 and TRBJ2-7): DSGVTQTPKHLITATGQRVTLRCSPRSGDLSVYWYQQSLDQGLQFLIQYYNGEERAKGNILERFSAQQFPDLHSELNLSSLELGDSALYFCASSVDQPYEQYFGPGTRLTVT.

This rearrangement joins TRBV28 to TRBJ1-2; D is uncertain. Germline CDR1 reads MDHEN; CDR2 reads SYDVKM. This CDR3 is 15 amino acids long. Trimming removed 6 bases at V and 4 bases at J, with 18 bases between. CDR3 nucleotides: TGTGCCAGCAGCCCCAGGAGGGAATTGAGCTATGGCTACACCTTC. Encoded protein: CASSPRRELSYGYTF.

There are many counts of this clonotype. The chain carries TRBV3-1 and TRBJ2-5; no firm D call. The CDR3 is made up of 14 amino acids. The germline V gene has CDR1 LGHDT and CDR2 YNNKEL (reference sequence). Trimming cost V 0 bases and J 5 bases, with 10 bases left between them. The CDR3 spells CASSQDLGAETQYF. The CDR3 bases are TGTGCCAGCAGCCAAGATCTCGGCGCGGAGACCCAGTACTTC.

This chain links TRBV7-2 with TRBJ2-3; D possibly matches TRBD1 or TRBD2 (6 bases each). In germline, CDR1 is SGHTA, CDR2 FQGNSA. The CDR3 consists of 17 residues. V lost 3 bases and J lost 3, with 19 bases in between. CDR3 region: CASSFNRARDLTDTQYF. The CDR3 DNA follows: TGTGCCAGCAGCTTCAACAGGGCCCGGGACTTGACAGATACGCAGTATTTT.

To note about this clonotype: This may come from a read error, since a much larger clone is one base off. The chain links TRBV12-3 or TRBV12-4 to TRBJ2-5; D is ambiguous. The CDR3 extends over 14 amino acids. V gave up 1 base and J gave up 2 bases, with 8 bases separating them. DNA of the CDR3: TGTGCCAGCAGTTTAGGCGCCATGCAAGAGACCCAGTACTTC. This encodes CASSLGAMQETQYF.